This TCR beta chain was sequenced during a study of blood T cell repertoires in COVID-19. Study information: COVID-19 samples from acute and convalescent phases originated in the United States, Italy and Spain.

The germline V gene has CDR1 MNHEY and CDR2 SVGEGT. V lost 2 bases, J lost 7 bases, and 4 bases stayed unmatched. The CDR3 runs 14 residues. Some clones are missing from TCRdb's copy, which holds only in-frame ones; the method was immunoSEQ multiplex PCR. Here the sample spans some 320,000 clones, 80% to 90% being singletons. This study enrolled people aged about 18 to 90 from 24 US geographic areas. Two negative PCRs, clearance, or symptom resolution had been documented for recovered Cohort 3 donors. The sequencing sample was made of PBMCs or T cells enriched from blood (not recorded which). This clonotype originated in a woman aged 25-40 years who had recovered from COVID-19. This chain connects TRBV6-2 or TRBV6-3 to TRBJ2-1, with 8 nucleotides matching TRBD2. This chain's CDR3 is CASSYRGGGNEQFF. CDR3 DNA: TGTGCCAGCAGTTACAGGGGCGGGGGGAATGAGCAGTTCTTC.